The 23 T cell receptor beta chains given below trace back to one sample, sequenced in a study of T cells in Graves' hyperthyroidism and ophthalmopathy (dated by TCRdb to between 2018 and 2020). Library creation used multiplex PCR. Sequenced on an Illumina HiSeq 2000. The TCR beta CDR3 regions were amplified from the RNA transcripts. The TCR CDR3 was subjected to a first round of RT-PCR using the HTBI primer set and the Qiagen OneStep RT-PCR kit. Starting from the raw public reads, TCRdb applied fastp trimming at Q25, assembled clones with MiXCR and retained in-frame beta chains. Entries are consolidated by CDR3 protein sequence, retaining the most common genes and DNA. In all, the sample holds roughly 240,000 distinct CDR3 sequences, and approximately 25% of those were seen once. The ten largest clones take up approximately 35% of the sample. Source material: blood. The receptor source for this set is a woman between 35 and 50 years old with Graves' ophthalmopathy.

This clonotype was recorded at least ten times. The chain links TRBV25-1 to TRBJ1-1, with TRBD1 as a possible D gene (6 bases). V lost 7 bases and J 0 bases, leaving 12 bases between the germline ends. CDR3 size: 14 residues. The V gene's germline CDR1 is MGHDK and CDR2 SYGVNS. The CDR3 spells CASMTGAMNTEAFF. DNA for the CDR3: TGTGCCAGCATGACGGGGGCTATGAACACTGAAGCTTTCTTT.

The chain couples TRBV6-1 to TRBJ2-5; D call uncertain. Deletions cut 0 bases from V and 1 base from J, with 9 bases between. Germline CDR1 is MNHNS and CDR2 is SASEGT. This CDR3 is 15 amino acids long. CDR3 protein: CASSEAQAFQETQYF. The DNA for the CDR3 is TGTGCCAGCAGTGAAGCGCAGGCTTTCCAAGAGACCCAGTACTTC.

This clonotype occurred many times. The chain couples TRBV20-1 to TRBJ1-2, with D tentatively TRBD1 (5 bases). CDR1 and CDR2 (germline): DFQATT, SNEGSKA (reference sequence). The CDR3 spans 12 residues. Deletions cut 3 bases from V and 8 bases from J, with 13 bases between. The CDR3 DNA sequence: TGCAGTGCTAGCGGGGGGGTAGGGGGCTACACCTTC. Amino acid sequence: CSASGGVGGYTF.

This clonotype appeared many times. V gene TRBV4-2 combines with J gene TRBJ2-4, with 11 positions matching TRBD2. The CDR3 runs 17 residues. V dropped 1 base and J dropped 0; count of bases not matched to a gene: 2. Per the germline V gene, CDR1 is LGHNA and CDR2 is YNFKEQ. CDR3 nucleotides: TGTGCCAGCAGCCAAGTCGGGACTAGCGGAGCCAAAAACATTCAGTACTTC. It encodes CASSQVGTSGAKNIQYF.

This clonotype occurred a few times. The CDR3 loop reads CASSPLGYSPLHF. The CDR3 coding sequence is TGTGCCAGCAGTCCTCTGGGGTATTCACCCCTCCACTTT. The chain recombines TRBV27 with TRBJ1-6; no definite D call. Deletions cut 5 bases from V and 8 bases from J, with 10 bases between. The CDR3 extends over 13 amino acids. The germline CDR1 and CDR2 sequences are MNHEY and SMNVEV (reference sequence).

This clonotype was recorded many times. CDR3 amino acids: CASSIPPHTEAFF. CDR3 bases: TGTGCCAGTAGTATCCCTCCCCACACTGAAGCTTTCTTT. This chain uses TRBV19 with TRBJ1-1, with no clear D. The CDR3 has 13 residues. Germline CDR1 and CDR2: LNHDA and SQIVND (reference sequence). Trimming shortened V by 3 bases and J by 3 bases, and 8 bases separated the two germline ends.

This clonotype showed up many times. The chain combines TRBV15 with TRBJ1-2, with D unresolved. Germline CDR1 LNHNV, CDR2 YYDKDF (reference sequence). Between the trimmed V and J ends, which lost 0 bases and 6 bases, there was a span of 11 bases. The CDR3 is 14 residues long. For the CDR3, the DNA is TGTGCCACCAGCAGAGATAGGGTGGTCCATGGCTACACCTTC. Its protein product is CATSRDRVVHGYTF.

The rearrangement joins TRBV6-1 to TRBJ2-7; D gene ambiguous. CDR3 length: 11 residues. The V end lost 2 bases, the J end lost 7 bases, and 6 bases lay between the germline ends. Germline CDR1 is MNHNS and CDR2 is SASEGT. The chain's CDR3 is CASSEIGEQYF. The DNA for the CDR3 is TGTGCCAGCAGTGAAATAGGGGAGCAGTACTTC.

This clonotype was recorded at least ten times. The chain recombines TRBV18 with TRBJ2-7; D possibly corresponds to TRBD2 (6 bases). V lost 0 bases to trimming and J lost 4 bases, with 10 bases between them. The CDR3 contains 14 residues. Germline CDR1 is KGHSH and CDR2 is LQKENI. The CDR3 spells CASSPPTGVYEQYF. CDR3 DNA sequence: TGTGCCAGCTCACCACCGACGGGAGTTTACGAGCAGTACTTC.

This clonotype occurred many times. The chain uses TRBV6-1 and TRBJ2-7; D unresolved. Deletions cut 7 bases from V and 2 bases from J, with 15 bases between. This CDR3 contains 14 residues. From germline, CDR1 is MNHNS and CDR2 SASEGT. The CDR3 is CASTTQRPPYEQYF. The CDR3 bases are TGTGCCAGCACAACACAAAGGCCCCCCTACGAGCAGTACTTC.

The sample holds many counts of this clonotype. The chain recombines TRBV5-1 with TRBJ2-6, with TRBD2 as a possible D gene (5 bases). This CDR3 contains 15 residues. From germline, CDR1 is SGHRS and CDR2 YFSETQ. Trimming took off 8 bases at V and 2 bases at J, with 14 bases between the two ends. The CDR3 is CASTREYAGANVLTF. Written as DNA, the CDR3 is TGCGCCAGTACTAGGGAGTACGCTGGGGCCAACGTCCTGACTTTC.

In this sample, this clonotype turned up many times. The CDR3 reads CASSDGLPNTEAFF. The CDR3 region has the DNA TGTGCCAGCAGCGATGGACTCCCGAACACTGAAGCTTTCTTT. The chain links TRBV5-8 to TRBJ1-1; D is uncertain. From germline, CDR1 is SGHTS and CDR2 YDEGEE. The CDR3 runs 14 residues. Deletions cut 4 bases from V and 1 base from J, with 11 bases between. The whole variable domain, remainder taken from reference TRBV5-8 and TRBJ1-1, is EAGVTQSPTHLIKTRGQQATLRCSPISGHTSVYWYQQALGLGLQFLLWYDEGEERNRGNFPPRFSGRQFPNYSSELNVNALELEDSALYLCASSDGLPNTEAFFGQGTRLTVV.

This clonotype was picked up many times. V usage is TRBV11-3 and J usage is TRBJ2-5, with TRBD2 as a possible D gene (6 bases). The CDR3 has 13 amino acids. Looked up from germline, CDR1 is SGHNT and CDR2 is YENEEA. V shed 1 base and J shed 7 bases, with 10 bases lying between them. The chain's CDR3 is CASSLGGAGTQYF. The CDR3 coding sequence is TGTGCCAGCAGCTTAGGCGGGGCGGGGACCCAGTACTTC. The full variable domain, its missing parts supplied by reference TRBV11-3 and TRBJ2-5, is EAGVVQSPRYKIIEKKQPVAFWCNPISGHNTLYWYLQNLGQGPELLIRYENEEAVDDSQLPKDRFSAERLKGVDSTLKIQPAELGDSAVYLCASSLGGAGTQYFGPGTRLLVL.

This clonotype appeared many times. The rearrangement links TRBV28 to TRBJ1-5; D is ambiguous. Germline CDR1 is MDHEN and CDR2 is SYDVKM. There are 16 residues in the CDR3. V was trimmed by 4 bases and J by 0 bases, leaving 13 bases between them. The DNA for the CDR3 is TGTGCCAGCAGTTCCCCGAATTCTGGTAGCAATCAGCCCCAGCATTTT. It specifies CASSSPNSGSNQPQHF. Full variable domain (missing parts from reference TRBV28 and TRBJ1-5): DVKVTQSSRYLVKRTGEKVFLECVQDMDHENMFWYRQDPGLGLRLIYFSYDVKMKEKGDIPEGYSVSREKKERFSLILESASTNQTSMYLCASSSPNSGSNQPQHFGDGTRLSIL.

This clonotype was seen many times. The chain is built from TRBV20-1 and TRBJ2-7; 7 nucleotides align to TRBD2. CDR1 and CDR2 from the germline V gene are DFQATT and SNEGSKA (reference sequence). This CDR3 has 14 amino acids. Trimming cost V 3 bases and J 0 bases; bases outside gene matches: 5. In DNA form, the CDR3 reads TGCAGTGCTAGTGGGACTACAAACTCCTACGAGCAGTACTTC. This translates into CSASGTTNSYEQYF.

This clonotype was found many times. The rearrangement links TRBV6-1 to TRBJ2-7, with 9 bases lining up with TRBD1. Trimming removed 6 bases from V and 4 bases from J; junction bases left unmatched: 7. Germline CDR1 MNHNS, CDR2 SASEGT. This CDR3 region has 14 residues. The CDR3 is CASRGTGYRYEQYF. CDR3 sequence (DNA): TGTGCCAGCAGAGGGACAGGGTATAGGTACGAGCAGTACTTC.

V and J are TRBV29-1 and TRBJ1-2; 8 bases align to TRBD1. V shed 3 bases, J shed 2 bases, and the junction held 8 bases outside the gene matches. This CDR3 has 15 amino acids. Per the germline V gene, CDR1 is SQVTM and CDR2 is ANQGSEA. CDR3 coding DNA: TGCAGCGTTGAGGGTCGGGCAGGGGGCAACTATGGCTACACCTTC. Translating gives CSVEGRAGGNYGYTF.

The CDR3 here is CASSPRPGPAYEQYF. Written as DNA, the CDR3 is TGTGCCAGCAGCCCCAGGCCCGGGCCCGCCTACGAGCAGTACTTC. The chain carries TRBV7-2 and TRBJ2-7; D is unclear. This CDR3 has 15 amino acids. Trimming removed 5 bases from V and 2 bases from J, with 16 bases in between. CDR1 SGHTA and CDR2 FQGNSA come from the germline V gene. Drawing the rest from reference TRBV7-2 and TRBJ2-7, the complete variable domain is GAGVSQSPSNKVTEKGKDVELRCDPISGHTALYWYRQSLGQGLEFLIYFQGNSAPDKSGLPSDRFSAERTGGSVSTLTIQRTQQEDSAVYLCASSPRPGPAYEQYFGPGTRLTVT.

This clonotype was observed at least ten times. The chain joins TRBV10-3 to TRBJ1-1; TRBD1 matches at 7 bases. The CDR3 is made up of 14 amino acids. Germline assignment: CDR1 ENHRY and CDR2 SYGVKD. After removal of 11 bases from V and 0 bases from J, the junction contained 9 bases not matched to a gene. The CDR3 DNA sequence: TGTGCCTCCCAGGGACAGTTCATGAACACTGAAGCTTTCTTT. Translating gives CASQGQFMNTEAFF.

The genes are TRBV6-2 or TRBV6-3 and TRBJ2-7; no definite D call. Trimming shortened V by 2 bases and J by 6 bases, and 8 bases separated the two germline ends. The CDR3 is 12 residues long. CDR1 is MNHEY, CDR2 SVGEGT, per germline. The CDR3 sequence: CASSYIGREQYF. CDR3 DNA sequence: TGTGCCAGCAGTTACATCGGCCGCGAGCAGTACTTC.

The chain is built from TRBV6-1 and TRBJ2-6; D is undetermined. There are 15 residues in the CDR3. Looked up from germline, CDR1 is MNHNS and CDR2 is SASEGT. V was shortened by 6 bases and J by 0 bases, with 9 bases between the two germline ends. The CDR3 loop reads CASSEKSSGANVLTF. The CDR3 DNA follows: TGTGCCAGCAGCGAGAAGAGCTCTGGGGCCAACGTCCTGACTTTC.

This clonotype was detected ten times or more. The genes are TRBV28 and TRBJ2-5; D perhaps matches TRBD1 (6 bases). The V end was cut by 6 bases, the J end by 4 bases, with 24 bases between. CDR3 length equals 17 residues. CDR1 and CDR2 from the germline V gene are MDHEN and SYDVKM. CDR3 in DNA: TGTGCCAGCAGCTTAGGGGACACATTTCGGTGGTCAGAGACCCAGTACTTC. It translates to CASSLGDTFRWSETQYF.

This clonotype has ten or more counts. Here the CDR3 reads CASSLELTVSYEQYF. CDR3 in DNA: TGTGCCAGCAGCTTAGAACTAACCGTTTCCTACGAGCAGTACTTC. This chain connects TRBV11-2 to TRBJ2-7, with D uncertain. Per germline, CDR1 SGHAT and CDR2 FQNNGV. This CDR3 has 15 residues. V dropped 0 bases and J dropped 1 base, with 10 bases sitting between them.